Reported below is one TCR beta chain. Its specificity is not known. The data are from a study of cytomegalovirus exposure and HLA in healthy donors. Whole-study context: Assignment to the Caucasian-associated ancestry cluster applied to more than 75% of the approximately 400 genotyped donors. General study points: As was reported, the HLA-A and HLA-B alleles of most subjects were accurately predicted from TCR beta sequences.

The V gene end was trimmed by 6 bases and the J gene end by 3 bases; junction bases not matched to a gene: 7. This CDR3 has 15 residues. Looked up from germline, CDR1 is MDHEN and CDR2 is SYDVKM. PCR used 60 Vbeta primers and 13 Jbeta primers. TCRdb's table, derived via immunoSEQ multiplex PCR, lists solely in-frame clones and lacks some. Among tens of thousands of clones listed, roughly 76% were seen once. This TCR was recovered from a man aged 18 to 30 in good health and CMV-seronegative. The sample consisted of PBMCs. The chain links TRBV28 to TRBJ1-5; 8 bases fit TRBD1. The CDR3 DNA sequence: TGTGCCAGCAGGAGAACAGGGGGATCCAATCAGCCCCAGCATTTT. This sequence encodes CASRRTGGSNQPQHF.